Listed here are 13 T cell receptor beta chains from one sample, sequenced in a study of blood T cell repertoires in COVID-19. The table came from immunoSEQ multiplex PCR; TCRdb's copy has only in-frame clones and leaves some out. The sample consists of under 250,000 clones, 85% of them appearing once. Sequencing was carried out using peripheral blood. The receptors shown here come from a woman aged 70-85 years with COVID-19, enrolled during active disease.

This clone was seen just once. This rearrangement joins TRBV5-6 to TRBJ2-5; a possible D gene is TRBD1 (6 bases). Trimming took 3 bases from V and 2 from J, leaving 20 bases between them. Germline V CDR1 and CDR2: SGHDT, YYEEEE. The CDR3 totals 17 residues. CDR3 loop: CASSSPVRVQGQETQYF. Written as DNA, the CDR3 is TGTGCCAGCAGCTCTCCCGTCAGAGTCCAGGGGCAAGAGACCCAGTACTTC.

This sequence joins TRBV5-1 and TRBJ1-4, with TRBD1 matching 7 bases. CDR3 length equals 15 residues. Germline trimming cut 3 bases from V and 8 bases from J; bases unmatched to any gene: 10. Germline V gene lookup returns CDR1 SGHRS and CDR2 YFSETQ. The CDR3 sequence is CASSSQGSLSEKLFF. CDR3 bases: TGCGCCAGCAGCTCACAGGGGAGTCTTTCCGAAAAACTGTTTTTT.

This clone was seen a single time. The chain couples TRBV7-2 to TRBJ1-1; TRBD1 might be the D (6 bases). The CDR3 is made up of 15 amino acids. Trimming took 5 bases from V and 3 from J, leaving 16 bases between them. Germline CDR1 SGHTA, CDR2 FQGNSA. CDR3 sequence (DNA): TGTGCCAGCAGCCCGGCGGCGGGGGCTTACACTGAAGCTTTCTTT. Protein sequence: CASSPAAGAYTEAFF.

The genes are TRBV18 and TRBJ1-2; D is unclear. Trimming removed 3 bases from V and 8 bases from J, with 13 bases in between. The germline V gene encodes CDR1 KGHSH and CDR2 LQKENI. The CDR3 is 13 amino acids. In nucleotides, the CDR3 is TGTGCCAGCTCACCCCCCGCGGTTCCAGGCTACACCTTC. Encoded protein: CASSPPAVPGYTF. Using reference TRBV18 and TRBJ1-2 for the parts outside the CDR3, the full variable domain is NAGVMQNPRHLVRRRGQEARLRCSPMKGHSHVYWYRQLPEEGLKFMVYLQKENIIDESGMPKERFSAEFPKEGPSILRIQQVVRGDSAAYFCASSPPAVPGYTFGSGTRLTVV.

This clone has a single count. This chain links TRBV19 with TRBJ2-1, with TRBD2 matching 10 bases. CDR1 LNHDA and CDR2 SQIVND come from the germline V gene (reference sequence). V trimming: 4 bases; J trimming: 6 bases; junction bases outside the gene matches: 12. The CDR3 contains 17 residues. This CDR3 is CASSTNLAGVDSNEQFF. CDR3 DNA: TGTGCCAGTAGTACCAACCTAGCGGGAGTTGACAGCAATGAGCAGTTCTTC.

This chain links TRBV11-3 with TRBJ2-7; the D gene is possibly TRBD2 (5 bases). Looked up from germline, CDR1 is SGHNT and CDR2 is YENEEA. Trimming shortened V by 3 bases and J by 5 bases, and 11 bases separated the two germline ends. The length of the CDR3 is 13 residues. DNA of the CDR3: TGTGCCAGCAGCTTTATGAGGGCCCACGAGCAGTACTTC. Its protein is CASSFMRAHEQYF.

This rearrangement joins TRBV7-2 to TRBJ1-6, with D uncertain. Trimming took off 3 bases at V and 5 bases at J, with 5 bases between the two ends. The germline V gene encodes CDR1 SGHTA and CDR2 FQGNSA. The CDR3 is made up of 13 amino acids. The CDR3 DNA sequence: TGTGCCAGCAGCTTTACTGATAATTCACCCCTCCACTTT. This encodes CASSFTDNSPLHF.

The chain couples TRBV5-5 to TRBJ2-2, with TRBD2 matching over 8 bases. CDR1 and CDR2 from the germline V gene are SGHKS and YYEKEE (reference sequence). Unmatched junction bases numbered 14, after V lost 5 bases and J lost 5 bases. The CDR3 covers 17 residues. The CDR3 loop reads CASSFSGSGVRTGELFF. In nucleotides, the CDR3 is TGTGCCAGCAGTTTTTCCGGTAGCGGGGTTAGAACCGGGGAGCTGTTTTTT.

The chain recombines TRBV9 with TRBJ2-2, with 9 positions matching TRBD2. With 0 bases clipped from V and 6 bases from J, the junction kept 3 bases outside the gene matches. The CDR3 consists of 15 residues. Germline CDR1 is SGDLS and CDR2 is YYNGEE. The CDR3 loop is CASSVAGGRAGELFF. CDR3 bases: TGTGCCAGCAGCGTAGCGGGCGGGAGGGCCGGGGAGCTGTTTTTT.

The V call is TRBV12-3 or TRBV12-4, the J call TRBJ2-2; tentative D call: TRBD1 (6 bases). V was trimmed by 5 bases and J by 6 bases, leaving 10 bases between them. The CDR3 covers 13 residues. CDR3 in DNA: TGTGCCAGCAGTACAGGGTCCCCCGGGGAGCTGTTTTTT. Translating gives CASSTGSPGELFF.

The V call is TRBV9, the J call TRBJ1-1; D unclear. V gave up 0 bases and J gave up 1 base, with 7 bases separating them. In germline, CDR1 is SGDLS, CDR2 YYNGEE. The CDR3 totals 14 residues. This chain's CDR3 is CASSVVTENTEAFF. In DNA, the CDR3 is TGTGCCAGCAGCGTAGTAACAGAGAACACTGAAGCTTTCTTT.

This chain links TRBV27 with TRBJ1-6, with D tentatively TRBD1 (5 bases). V was cut by 5 bases and J by 8 bases, with 19 bases left in between. CDR3 size: 16 residues. CDR1 and CDR2 (germline): MNHEY, SMNVEV (reference sequence). For the CDR3, the DNA is TGTGCCAGCAGTCGACGGGGGACTACCGTGGATTCACCCCTCCACTTT. It translates to CASSRRGTTVDSPLHF.

This rearrangement joins TRBV14 to TRBJ2-2; 8 positions match TRBD2. Germline CDR1 and CDR2: SGHDN and FVKESK. The CDR3 spans 17 residues. V gave up 1 base and J gave up 1 base; unmatched junction bases: 5. The CDR3, as DNA: TGTGCCAGCAGCCAAGCCAGCGGGAGCGGGAACACCGGGGAGCTGTTTTTT. Translating gives CASSQASGSGNTGELFF.